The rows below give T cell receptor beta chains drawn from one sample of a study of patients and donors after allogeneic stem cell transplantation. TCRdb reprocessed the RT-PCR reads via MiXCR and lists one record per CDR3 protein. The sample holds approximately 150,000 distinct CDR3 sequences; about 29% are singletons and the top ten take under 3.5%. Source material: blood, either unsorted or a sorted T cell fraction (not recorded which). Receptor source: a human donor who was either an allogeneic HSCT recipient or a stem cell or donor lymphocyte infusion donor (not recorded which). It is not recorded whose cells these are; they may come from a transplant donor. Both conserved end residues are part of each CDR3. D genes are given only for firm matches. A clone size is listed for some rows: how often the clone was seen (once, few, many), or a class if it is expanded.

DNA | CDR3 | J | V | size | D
TGCGCCAGCACAACAGGGGGTACCGGGGAGCTGTTTTTT | CASTTGGTGELFF | TRBJ2-2 | TRBV5-1 | - | TRBD1
TGCAGCGTTGCGACTCCGAACACCGGGGAGCTGTTTTTT | CSVATPNTGELFF | TRBJ2-2 | TRBV29-1 | - | -
TGTGCCAGCAGTTGGGGGTGGCGGAACACTGAAGCTTTCTTT | CASSWGWRNTEAFF | TRBJ1-1 | TRBV6-5 | - | -
TGCAGCGTCCTACGGGGGGGGTTGGAGACCCAGTACTTC | CSVLRGGLETQYF | TRBJ2-5 | TRBV29-1 | many | TRBD2
TGTGCCAGCAGACGGACAGGGGGCGCGTCCTATAATTCACCCCTCCACTTT | CASRRTGGASYNSPLHF | TRBJ1-6 | TRBV12-3/TRBV12-4 | many | TRBD1
TGTGCCAGCAGCCACGGTCGGGTGGCGGCTTTCTTT | CASSHGRVAAFF | TRBJ1-1 | TRBV14 | - | -
TGTGCCACCAGCAGCGTTTACACCGGGGAGCTGTTTTTT | CATSSVYTGELFF | TRBJ2-2 | TRBV15 | few | -
TGCAGTGCTAGAGACAAGGGCTATGGCTACACCTTC | CSARDKGYGYTF | TRBJ1-2 | TRBV20-1 | - | -
TGTGCCAGCAGCATCAGGGAGGAAGACTATGGCTACACCTTC | CASSIREEDYGYTF | TRBJ1-2 | TRBV6-6 | many | -
TGCAGTGCTAGGGCGGACAAGGCTCCCCCCTCTGGGGCCAACGTCCTGACTTTC | CSARADKAPPSGANVLTF | TRBJ2-6 | TRBV20-1 | - | -
TGTGCCACCAGTGGGTCGGCTGATTACCAAGAGACCCAGTACTTC | CATSGSADYQETQYF | TRBJ2-5 | TRBV24-1 | - | -
TGTGCCACCAGCAGAGAAAAAGGGGCTAGATCACCCCTCCACTTT | CATSREKGARSPLHF | TRBJ1-6 | TRBV15 | few | -
TGTGCCAGCAGTTCTTCAGAGGACGAGCAGTACTTC | CASSSSEDEQYF | TRBJ2-7 | TRBV28 | few | -
TGTGCTAGTGGTTTGCGGCGAACCCAGTACTTC | CASGLRRTQYF | TRBJ2-5 | TRBV12-5 | - | -
TGTGCCAGCAGTCGACACTTAGGCTACGAGCAGTACTTC | CASSRHLGYEQYF | TRBJ2-7 | TRBV6-5 | - | -
TGTGCCAGCAGACACGAGCCGAACAATCAGCCCCAGCATTTT | CASRHEPNNQPQHF | TRBJ1-5 | TRBV6-1 | - | -
TGTGCCACCTCAGGGGGACGGACCGGGGAGCTGTTTTTT | CATSGGRTGELFF | TRBJ2-2 | TRBV2 | - | TRBD1
TGTGCCACCAGCGCTTCTCGAGGAACCGGGGAGCTGTTTTTT | CATSASRGTGELFF | TRBJ2-2 | TRBV15 | - | -
TGTGCCAGCAGCCCCTCGGCATCCGCAAGGGGAGATACGCAGTATTTT | CASSPSASARGDTQYF | TRBJ2-3 | TRBV7-2 | - | -
TGTGCCATCGCTTTAGACAGGGAGGTCACTGAAGCTTTCTTT | CAIALDREVTEAFF | TRBJ1-1 | TRBV10-3 | few | TRBD1
TGCAGTGCTAGATCCGAGAGCTCCTACAATGAGCAGTTCTTC | CSARSESSYNEQFF | TRBJ2-1 | TRBV20-1 | few | -
TGTGCCAGCAGCTTGGTGGGGGTTTACAATGAGCAGTTCTTC | CASSLVGVYNEQFF | TRBJ2-1 | TRBV5-8 | few | -
TGCAGCGTTGAAGGGGTGGCCTACTACAATGAGCAGTTCTTC | CSVEGVAYYNEQFF | TRBJ2-1 | TRBV29-1 | - | -
TGTGCCAGCAGCTTAGGCGTTGTGCGGTTCCCTTTCGGCTACACCTTC | CASSLGVVRFPFGYTF | TRBJ1-2 | TRBV7-9 | - | -
TGTGCCAGTAGTCCCTGGGCCAATCAGCCCCAGCATTTT | CASSPWANQPQHF | TRBJ1-5 | TRBV19 | few | -
TGTGCCAGCAGCCTGGGACTACGACAAGAGACCCAGTACTTC | CASSLGLRQETQYF | TRBJ2-5 | TRBV12-3/TRBV12-4 | - | TRBD2
TGCGCCAGCAGCTTCCCTAGACTTGGGGCCAACGTCCTGACTTTC | CASSFPRLGANVLTF | TRBJ2-6 | TRBV5-1 | - | -
TGTGCCAGCAGTTACTCGGGGACAGGGTCTGCGGATACGCAGTATTTT | CASSYSGTGSADTQYF | TRBJ2-3 | TRBV6-5 | - | TRBD1
TGCGCCAGCAGCCAAGAGGGCCGGGGGTATGGCTACACCTTC | CASSQEGRGYGYTF | TRBJ1-2 | TRBV4-3 | - | -
TGTGCCAGCTCAGAACGACAGGGCGCCTACGAGCAGTACTTC | CASSERQGAYEQYF | TRBJ2-7 | TRBV18 | few | TRBD1
TGTGCCAGCAGTTTCCCGGGACATTCCTACGAGCAGTACTTC | CASSFPGHSYEQYF | TRBJ2-7 | TRBV28 | - | -
TGTGCCAGCAGCTTAGCCGCGGGGTTCGCGGCCCAGCATTTT | CASSLAAGFAAQHF | TRBJ1-5 | TRBV7-9 | - | -